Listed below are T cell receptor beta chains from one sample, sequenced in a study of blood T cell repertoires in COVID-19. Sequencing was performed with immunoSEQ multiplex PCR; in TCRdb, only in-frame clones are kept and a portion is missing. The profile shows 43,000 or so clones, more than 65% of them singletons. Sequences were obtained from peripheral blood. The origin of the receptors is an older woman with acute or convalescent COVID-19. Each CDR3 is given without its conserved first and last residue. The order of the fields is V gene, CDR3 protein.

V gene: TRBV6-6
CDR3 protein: ASSFGGQGGNYGYT

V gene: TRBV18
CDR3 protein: ASSPPRDNEKLF

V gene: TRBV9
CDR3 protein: ASSPETGEEY

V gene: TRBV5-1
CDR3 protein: ASSLLAGTGELF

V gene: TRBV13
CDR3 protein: ASSFLSYEQY

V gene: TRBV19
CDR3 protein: ASSNVELAKNIQY

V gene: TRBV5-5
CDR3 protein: ASSFRIVTGQLDSPLH

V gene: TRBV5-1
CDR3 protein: ASSLGGGTNTYEQY

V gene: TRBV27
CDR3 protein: ASGSRGAGANVLT

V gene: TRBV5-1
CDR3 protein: ASSLSGDPEAF

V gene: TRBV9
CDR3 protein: ASSPAGTSAYEQY

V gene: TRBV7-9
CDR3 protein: ASSQGLLNSPLH

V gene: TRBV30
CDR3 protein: ACQGLSYNSPLH

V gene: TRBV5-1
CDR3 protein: ASSLAGEVESPLH

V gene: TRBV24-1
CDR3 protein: ATRQADGNTEAF

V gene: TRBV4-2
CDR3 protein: ASSPDRVGEKLF

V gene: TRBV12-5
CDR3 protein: ASGLGGTDRLF